This TCR beta chain was sequenced for a study of identical twins. Only a few counts were recorded for this clonotype. The CDR3 runs to 21 residues. Germline assignment: CDR1 SGHAT and CDR2 FQDESV (reference sequence). Between the trimmed V and J ends, which lost 7 bases and 1 base, there was a span of 32 bases. TCRdb re-analysed the 5' RACE reads in MiXCR, keeping a single row per CDR3 protein. The top ten hold roughly 0.97% of the sample, which has 690,000 or so distinct CDR3 sequences, roughly 8% seen once. These records were also assigned to another study, of yellow fever vaccine responses in identical twins.

The chain couples TRBV11-1 to TRBJ2-1; D tentatively fits TRBD1 or TRBD2 (7 bases each). The clonotype was recovered from a woman between 18 and 29 years old in good health. The sequencing sample was made of PBMCs. The CDR3 DNA sequence: TGTGCCAGCACCTTGGGGGGAGGGGGCTTGTGGGAGGGCCCTTCCTACAATGAGCAGTTCTTC. Encoded protein: CASTLGGGGLWEGPSYNEQFF.